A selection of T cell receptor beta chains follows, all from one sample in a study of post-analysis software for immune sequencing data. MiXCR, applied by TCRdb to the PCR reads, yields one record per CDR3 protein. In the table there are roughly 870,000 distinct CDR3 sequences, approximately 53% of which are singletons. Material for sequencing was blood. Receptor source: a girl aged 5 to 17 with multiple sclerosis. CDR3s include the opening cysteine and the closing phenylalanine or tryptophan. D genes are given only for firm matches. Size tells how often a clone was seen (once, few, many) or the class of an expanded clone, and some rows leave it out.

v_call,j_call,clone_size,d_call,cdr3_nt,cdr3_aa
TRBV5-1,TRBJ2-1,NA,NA,TGCGCCAGCACGGCGGGACCGTCCGGCAATGAGCAGTTCTTC,CASTAGPSGNEQFF
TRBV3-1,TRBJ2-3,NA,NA,TGTGCCAGCAGCTTAGACCCTGCCACAGATACGCGGTATTTT,CASSLDPATDTRYF
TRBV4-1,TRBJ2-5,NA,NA,TGCGCCAGCAGATCCTTGGGTGGGGAGACCCAGTACTTC,CASRSLGGETQYF
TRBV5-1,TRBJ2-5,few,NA,TGCGCCAGCAGCCCCCAGGCTAGTCTGGGAGAGACCCAGTACTTC,CASSPQASLGETQYF
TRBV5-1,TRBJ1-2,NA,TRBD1,TGCGCCAGCAGCTTGGCTACGACTGGGACAGAGGGGGTTTGGAGCTATGGCTACACCTTC,CASSLATTGTEGVWSYGYTF
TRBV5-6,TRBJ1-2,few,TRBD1,TGTGCCAGCAGCTCCGGACAGGTGGCCCCCTCCTATGGCTACACCTTC,CASSSGQVAPSYGYTF
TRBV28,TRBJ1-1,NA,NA,TGTGCCAGCAGTTTATGGATCGGGGCGGCGAACACTGAAGCTTTCTTT,CASSLWIGAANTEAFF
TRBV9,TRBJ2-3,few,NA,TGTGCCAGCAGCGAGGACTCTTTCGATACGCAGTATTTT,CASSEDSFDTQYF
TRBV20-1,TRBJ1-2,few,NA,TGCAGTGCTAGTAATCAGCTTGGCTACACCTTC,CSASNQLGYTF
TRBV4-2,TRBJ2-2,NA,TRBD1,TGTGCCAGCAGTTCCTGGGACAGGGGCAACACCGGGGAGCTGTTTTTT,CASSSWDRGNTGELFF
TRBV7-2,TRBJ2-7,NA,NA,TGTGCCAGCAGTCCATTTCCGGGACGGAGCGCCTACGAGCAGTACTTC,CASSPFPGRSAYEQYF
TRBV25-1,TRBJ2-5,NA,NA,TGTGCCAGCAGTGGCCGGGCCCTGGCGGAGACCCAGTACTTC,CASSGRALAETQYF
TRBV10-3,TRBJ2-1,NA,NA,TGTGCCACCGCACCGTCCGGGGTCAACAATGAGCAGTTCTTC,CATAPSGVNNEQFF
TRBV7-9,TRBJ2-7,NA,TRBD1,TGTGCCAGCAGCTCCCGGGACAGGGCCTACGAGCAGTACTTC,CASSSRDRAYEQYF
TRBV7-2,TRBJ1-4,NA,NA,TGTGCCAGCAGCTTTCAGGGGAATGAAAAACTGTTTTTT,CASSFQGNEKLFF
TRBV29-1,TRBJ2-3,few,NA,TGCAGCGTTGACACTCCAGGCGGGACCCCAGATACGCAGTATTTT,CSVDTPGGTPDTQYF
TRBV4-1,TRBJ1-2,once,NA,TGCGCCAGCAGCCAAGGAGGAGCAGTCGCCCCCTATGGCTACACCTTC,CASSQGGAVAPYGYTF
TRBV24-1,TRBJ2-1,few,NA,TGTGCCACCGCCACATGGGAGTCGGAGACCCAGTTCTTC,CATATWESETQFF
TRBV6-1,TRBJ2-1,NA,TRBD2,TGTGCCAGCAGGAAGCCGGGACTAGCGGGAGGGCCAGCCTACAATGAGCAGTTCTTC,CASRKPGLAGGPAYNEQFF
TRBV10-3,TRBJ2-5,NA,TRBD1,TGTGCCATCAGAGGGGGCCGAGAAGAGACCCAGTACTTC,CAIRGGREETQYF
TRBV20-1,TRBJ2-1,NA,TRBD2,TGCAGTGCTGGATTAGCGGGCTCCTACAATGAGCAGTTCTTC,CSAGLAGSYNEQFF
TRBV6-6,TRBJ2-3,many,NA,TGTGCCAGCGGACTTACAGATACGCAGTATTTT,CASGLTDTQYF
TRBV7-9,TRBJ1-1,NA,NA,TGTGCCACGGGCGGGGAAGCTTTCTTT,CATGGEAFF
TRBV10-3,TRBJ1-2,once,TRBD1,TGTGCCATCAGTGAGTCAGAGGGGGCAATCCGCGGGGATGGCTACACCTTC,CAISESEGAIRGDGYTF
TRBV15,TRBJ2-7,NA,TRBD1,TGTGCCACCAGCAGAGATTGGTCCGCAGGGGGCAGGTCCTACGAGCAGTACTTC,CATSRDWSAGGRSYEQYF
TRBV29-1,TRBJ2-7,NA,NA,TGCAGCGCCCTGGTCGGGACCACCTACGAGCAGTACTTC,CSALVGTTYEQYF
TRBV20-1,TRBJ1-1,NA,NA,TGCAGTGCTTCCTCAGGGTTGAACACTGAAGCTTTCTTT,CSASSGLNTEAFF
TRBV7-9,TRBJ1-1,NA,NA,TGTGCCAGCAGCCCCAACCGGGACACGAGGACTGAAGCTTTCTTT,CASSPNRDTRTEAFF
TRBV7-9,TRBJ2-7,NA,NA,TGTGCCAGCAGCCGACTAGACTACGAGCAGTACTTC,CASSRLDYEQYF
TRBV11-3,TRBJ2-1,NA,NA,TGTGCCAGCAGCTCCCAAGGAAAGAGCTCCTACAATGAGCAGTTCTTC,CASSSQGKSSYNEQFF
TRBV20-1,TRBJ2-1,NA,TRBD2,TGCAGTGCGAGTAGCGGGAGGGCCTACAATGAGCAGTTCTTC,CSASSGRAYNEQFF
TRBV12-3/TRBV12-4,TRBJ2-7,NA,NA,TGTGCCAGCAGTCAGAACCAAATCTACGAGCAGTACTTC,CASSQNQIYEQYF
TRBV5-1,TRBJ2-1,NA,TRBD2,TGCGCCAGCAGCTCCTCGAGCGGGGGGCGGGATGAGCAGGTCTTC,CASSSSSGGRDEQVF
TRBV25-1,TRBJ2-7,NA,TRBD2,TGTGCCAGCAGTACAGGCAGCGGGAGAGCTGACTACAATGAGCAGTACTTC,CASSTGSGRADYNEQYF
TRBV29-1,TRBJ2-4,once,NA,TGCAGCGCCGAGGACATCCAGGAGGACATTCAGTACTTC,CSAEDIQEDIQYF
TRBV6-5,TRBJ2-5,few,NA,TGTGCCAGCACCGGGTCGGACCCTCAAGAGACCCAGTACTTC,CASTGSDPQETQYF
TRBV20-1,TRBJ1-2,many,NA,TGCAGTGCTAGAGATCGAGGGAACTATGGCTACACCTTC,CSARDRGNYGYTF
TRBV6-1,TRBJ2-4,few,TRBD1,TGTGCCAGCAGTGTCTCGACAGGGGGGGCCAAAAACATTCAGTACTTC,CASSVSTGGAKNIQYF
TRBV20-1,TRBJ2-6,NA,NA,TGCAGTGCTAGAGATCGTGGAGTCCTGACTTTC,CSARDRGVLTF
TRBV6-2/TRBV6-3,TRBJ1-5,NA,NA,TGTGCCAGCAGTTACTCGCCGGCGGGAGGTCAGCCCCAGCATTTT,CASSYSPAGGQPQHF
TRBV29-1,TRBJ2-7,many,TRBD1,TGCAGCGTGGGGACAGACTACGAGCAGTACTTC,CSVGTDYEQYF
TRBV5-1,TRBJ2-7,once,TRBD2,TGCGCCAGCAGCTTGGGAGGTAGCGGGAGATCCTACGAGCAGTACTTC,CASSLGGSGRSYEQYF
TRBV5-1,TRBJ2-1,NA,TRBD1,TGCGCCAGCAGCCCACTCACGAACAGGGGATCCTACAATGGGCAGTTCTTC,CASSPLTNRGSYNGQFF
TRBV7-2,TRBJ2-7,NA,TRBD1,TGTGCCAGCAGCTTATTTCGAGACAGGGTCCACGAGCAGTACTTC,CASSLFRDRVHEQYF
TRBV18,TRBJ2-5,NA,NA,TGTGCCAGCTCATCCTTAGAGGGAGGAGAGACCCAGTACTTC,CASSSLEGGETQYF
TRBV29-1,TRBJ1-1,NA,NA,TGCAGCGTCGAAGGCCGGAACACTGAAGCTTTCTTT,CSVEGRNTEAFF
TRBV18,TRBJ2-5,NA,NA,TGTGCCAGCTCACCCACCTTTCGTTCGGGACGAGAGACCCAGTACTTC,CASSPTFRSGRETQYF
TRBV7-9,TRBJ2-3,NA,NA,TGTGCCAGCAGCCCAGCCGGCAGGGGAACACACACAGATACGCAGTATTTT,CASSPAGRGTHTDTQYF
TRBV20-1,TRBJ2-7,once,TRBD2,TGCAGTGCTAGTCGGGGGACTAGCAGCTACGAGCAGTACTTC,CSASRGTSSYEQYF
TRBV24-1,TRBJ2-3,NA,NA,TGTGCTACCAGTGATACCCCCAGTGCAGATACGCAGTATTTT,CATSDTPSADTQYF
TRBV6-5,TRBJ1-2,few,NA,TGTGCCAGCAGTTACTCGGGGGTTGGGGGCGCAAATGGCTACACCTTC,CASSYSGVGGANGYTF
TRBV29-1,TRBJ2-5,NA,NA,TGCAGCGTTAGACAAGGGCTGGGGACCCAGTACTTC,CSVRQGLGTQYF
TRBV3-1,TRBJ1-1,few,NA,TGTGCCAGCAGTAGGGACATCTCGTTGAACACTGAAGCTTTCTTT,CASSRDISLNTEAFF
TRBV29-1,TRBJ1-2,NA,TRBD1,TGCAGCGTTGGCCGGGACAGAGTCGATGGCTACACCTTC,CSVGRDRVDGYTF
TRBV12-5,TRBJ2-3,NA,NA,TGTGCTAGTGGGCACACCGTCTTCACAGATACGCAGTATTTT,CASGHTVFTDTQYF